The 7 T cell receptor beta chains reported below all come from one sample, sequenced in a study of cytomegalovirus exposure and HLA in healthy donors. Primers included in the PCR were 60 Vbeta and 13 Jbeta primers. Assay used: immunoSEQ multiplex PCR; TCRdb lists only in-frame clones, some missing. Found here are 150,000 to 200,000 clones, roughly 87% of them singletons; the top ten hold under 1.2%. Material: PBMCs. These receptor sequences come from a boy between 2 and 10 years old in good health and CMV-seronegative.

This chain links TRBV29-1 with TRBJ2-1, with 10 bases aligning to TRBD2. With V trimmed by 4 bases and J by 10 bases, 13 bases remained unmatched. This CDR3 is 15 amino acids long. The germline V gene has CDR1 SQVTM and CDR2 ANQGSEA. The CDR3 reads CSVGVRLAGYGEQFF. Here the CDR3 DNA reads TGCAGCGTTGGAGTCAGACTAGCGGGCTATGGGGAGCAGTTCTTC.

In its sample, this clone was seen a few times. This chain connects TRBV2 to TRBJ1-4; no firm D call. The CDR3 sequence is 14 residues long. V gave up 6 bases and J gave up 4 bases, with 12 bases separating them. Germline values: CDR1 SNHLY, CDR2 FYNNEI. The CDR3 spells CASRGGLNNEKLFF. The CDR3 coding sequence is TGTGCCAGCAGGGGTGGGCTAAATAATGAAAAACTGTTTTTT.

V and J are TRBV5-5 and TRBJ1-5; D gene uncertain. Trimming removed 1 base from V and 0 bases from J, with 17 bases in between. The germline V gene has CDR1 SGHKS and CDR2 YYEKEE (reference sequence). The CDR3 is 18 amino acids. CDR3 amino acids: CASSLLFQNRYSNQPQHF. CDR3 bases: TGTGCCAGCAGCTTGTTATTCCAGAACAGATATAGCAATCAGCCCCAGCATTTT.

This sequence joins TRBV30 and TRBJ1-6; perhaps TRBD1 as D (6 bases). The germline V gene encodes CDR1 GTSNPN and CDR2 SVGIG (reference sequence). There are 15 residues in the CDR3. Trimming left V 2 bases short and J 9 bases short, with 17 bases between. The DNA for the CDR3 is TGTGCCTGGAGTACCACAGGGAATAATCCTTCACCCCTCCACTTT. Protein product: CAWSTTGNNPSPLHF.

This clone has just one count. This chain uses TRBV4-1 with TRBJ2-2, with TRBD1 identical over 7 bases. Germline trimming cut 0 bases from V and 0 bases from J; bases unmatched to any gene: 13. The CDR3 covers 20 residues. The V gene's germline CDR1 is MGHRA and CDR2 YSYEKL. The CDR3 sequence: CASSQDRVDRLSSNTGELFF. CDR3 bases: TGCGCCAGCAGCCAAGATAGGGTGGACAGGCTTTCTTCGAACACCGGGGAGCTGTTTTTT.

The chain uses TRBV30 and TRBJ1-1; D is uncertain. The length of the CDR3 is 13 residues. Germline V gene data show CDR1 as GTSNPN and CDR2 as SVGIG (reference sequence). V dropped 0 bases and J dropped 4 bases, with 9 bases sitting between them. Here the CDR3 reads CAWSVLVGTEAFF. For the CDR3, the DNA is TGTGCCTGGAGTGTACTGGTTGGCACTGAAGCTTTCTTT.

The chain combines TRBV7-7 with TRBJ2-5; 10 positions agree with TRBD1. With 5 bases clipped from V and 5 bases from J, the junction kept 14 bases outside the gene matches. This CDR3 has 17 residues. Germline V gene lookup returns CDR1 SSHAT and CDR2 FNYEAQ (reference sequence). This chain's CDR3 is CASSINKGQGSGETQYF. In DNA, the CDR3 is TGTGCCAGCAGCATAAACAAGGGACAGGGGAGTGGCGAGACCCAGTACTTC.